This TCR beta chain comes out of a study of Graves' ophthalmopathy and Graves' hyperthyroidism. The PBMCs used were ones drawn from less than 12 ml of fresh peripheral blood. TCR beta CDR3 regions were amplified from RNA transcripts. HTBI-primed RT-PCR formed the first round, and a multiplex PCR formed the second. Each CDR3 protein is one row after TCRdb ran MiXCR on the multiplex PCR reads. Altogether about half a million distinct CDR3 sequences are present, under 15% being singletons, with the ten largest covering about 10%. The germline V gene encodes CDR1 LNHNV and CDR2 YYDKDF (reference sequence). The V gene lost 3 bases and the J gene lost 8 bases, with 5 bases spanning the gap. The CDR3 runs 11 residues. The sample holds a few counts of this clonotype. Antigen: not known. Study conclusions and caveats: The blood repertoire also included most expanded thyroid clonotypes above 0.001 frequency.

The rearrangement links TRBV15 to TRBJ2-4; D is ambiguous. The sequenced material came from blood. The clonotype comes from a young woman with Graves' ophthalmopathy. The CDR3 is CATSSFDIQYF. The CDR3 DNA reads as TGTGCCACCAGCAGTTTTGACATTCAGTACTTC.